Listed here are 7 T cell receptor beta chains from one sample, sequenced in a study of cytomegalovirus exposure and HLA in healthy donors. It was with 60 Vbeta and 13 Jbeta primers that the PCR ran. Sequenced by immunoSEQ multiplex PCR; TCRdb stores in-frame clones only, minus some. The sample yields tens of thousands of clones, over 65% seen once. The sample consisted of PBMCs. Source of these receptors: a man in his fifties or sixties in good health and CMV-seropositive.

This sequence joins TRBV7-9 and TRBJ1-2, with 9 bases aligning to TRBD1. This CDR3 is built from 15 residues. Trimming took 0 bases from V and 7 from J; bases not matched to a gene: 6. Germline CDR1 SEHNR, CDR2 FQNEAQ (reference sequence). In DNA form, the CDR3 reads TGTGCCAGCAGCTTAGCTGGGGGACAGGGCGGTGGCTACACCTTC. Translation: CASSLAGGQGGGYTF.

The chain employs TRBV11-2 and TRBJ2-1, with 8 bases matching TRBD2. The CDR3 spans 15 residues. CDR1 and CDR2 from the germline V gene are SGHAT and FQNNGV. J was trimmed by 7 bases and V by 0 bases; bases with no gene match: 5. As DNA, the CDR3 is TGTGCCAGCAGCTTAGACGGCGGGAGGCGGAATGAGCAGTTCTTC. It translates to CASSLDGGRRNEQFF. Using reference TRBV11-2 and TRBJ2-1 for the parts outside the CDR3, the full variable domain is EAGVAQSPRYKIIEKRQSVAFWCNPISGHATLYWYQQILGQGPKLLIQFQNNGVVDDSQLPKDRFSAERLKGVDSTLKIQPAKLEDSAVYLCASSLDGGRRNEQFFGPGTRLTVL.

This clone came up once. This rearrangement joins TRBV6-4 to TRBJ2-2, with 12 bases matching TRBD2. CDR3 length equals 16 residues. J was trimmed by 5 bases and V by 4 bases; bases with no gene match: 5. CDR1 is MRHNA, CDR2 SNTAGT, per germline. CDR3 bases: TGTGCCAGCAGTGTGACTAGCGGGAGAGTTACCGGGGAGCTGTTTTTT. This encodes CASSVTSGRVTGELFF.

J is TRBJ1-4 and V is TRBV5-1; perhaps TRBD1 as D (5 bases). The germline gives CDR1 SGHRS, CDR2 YFSETQ. V was cut by 0 bases and J by 0 bases, with 9 bases left in between. The CDR3 loop spans 16 amino acids. The CDR3 sequence is CASSLGQPTTNEKLFF. In DNA, the CDR3 is TGCGCCAGCAGCTTGGGACAGCCAACAACTAATGAAAAACTGTTTTTT.

This clone was seen a single time. The chain employs TRBV7-9 and TRBJ2-5; a possible D gene is TRBD2 (6 bases). CDR3 size: 17 residues. Germline V lookup: CDR1 SEHNR, CDR2 FQNEAQ (reference sequence). With 4 bases removed from V and 2 bases from J, the gap between germline ends came to 20 bases. CDR3 sequence: CASSSHHGGERQETQYF. In DNA form, the CDR3 reads TGTGCCAGCAGCTCGCACCACGGGGGAGAGAGGCAAGAGACCCAGTACTTC.

In DNA, the CDR3 is TGTGCCTGGAGTGGCGATCCCCCGGGACAGGGGGCAGATACGCAGTATTTT. The encoded protein is CAWSGDPPGQGADTQYF. V and J are TRBV30 and TRBJ2-3, with 11 bases matching TRBD1. V dropped 1 base and J dropped 4; count of bases not matched to a gene: 10. The germline V gene encodes CDR1 GTSNPN and CDR2 SVGIG (reference sequence). The CDR3 spans 17 residues.

V and J are TRBV18 and TRBJ2-7, with TRBD2 matching 7 bases. Germline V lookup: CDR1 KGHSH, CDR2 LQKENI. The junction had 3 bases not matched to a gene; V was cut back by 0 bases and J by 4 bases. This CDR3 spans 14 amino acids. CDR3 region: CASSPPGLFYEQYF. The CDR3 DNA sequence: TGTGCCAGCTCACCACCGGGACTATTTTACGAGCAGTACTTC. Together with reference TRBV18 and TRBJ2-7, the CDR3 gives the full variable domain: NAGVMQNPRHLVRRRGQEARLRCSPMKGHSHVYWYRQLPEEGLKFMVYLQKENIIDESGMPKERFSAEFPKEGPSILRIQQVVRGDSAAYFCASSPPGLFYEQYFGPGTRLTVT.